This entry features one T cell receptor (beta chain) sequence. Its target is unknown. Vbeta (60) and Jbeta (13) primers were used in the PCR. Sequencing used immunoSEQ multiplex PCR; TCRdb keeps in-frame clones, though not all of them. This table has fewer than 150,000 clones, approximately 69% appearing once. These data belong to a study of cytomegalovirus exposure and HLA in healthy donors. The study sampled nominally healthy donors, though unrecorded immune exposures were likely. Overall study results and limits: By HLA locus, TCR association rates varied in a later analysis, with DRB1 showing the most and HLA-C the fewest. CMV serostatus was the sole immune exposure data available.

Sequenced sample: PBMCs. The sequence was obtained from a woman aged 50 to 65 in good health and CMV-seropositive.

The CDR3: CASSVERDFGEQYF. Written as DNA, the CDR3 is TGTGCCAGCAGCGTAGAGCGGGATTTCGGCGAGCAGTACTTC. The chain carries TRBV9 and TRBJ2-7, with 7 positions matching TRBD2. Per germline, CDR1 SGDLS and CDR2 YYNGEE. With 0 bases clipped from V and 6 bases from J, the junction kept 6 bases outside the gene matches. There are 14 residues in the CDR3.